The 26 T cell receptor beta chains given below trace back to one sample, sequenced in a study of cytomegalovirus exposure and HLA in healthy donors. Generated by immunoSEQ multiplex PCR, the TCRdb table keeps only in-frame clones and is missing some. The data contain 60,000 to 70,000 clones, about 92% of them seen just once; the ten biggest clones take up under 5.5%. Source material: PBMCs. These TCRs come from a man aged 18 to 30 in good health and CMV-seropositive.

The chain couples TRBV7-3 to TRBJ2-5; D gene ambiguous. V lost 5 bases and J lost 2, with 15 bases in between. The CDR3 spans 15 residues. Germline V gene sequence: CDR1 SGHTA, CDR2 FQGTGA. In DNA form, the CDR3 reads TGTGCCAGCAGCATGGAGCCGGCCAGACAAGAGACCCAGTACTTC. Protein product: CASSMEPARQETQYF.

This clone was detected only once. The J gene is TRBJ2-1, the V gene TRBV30, with 8 bases that match TRBD2. The CDR3 covers 13 residues. From germline, CDR1 is GTSNPN and CDR2 SVGIG (reference sequence). Trimming cost V 5 bases and J 5 bases; bases outside gene matches: 5. The CDR3 nucleotides read TGTGCCTGGTTTGGGACTAGTAACAATGAGCAGTTCTTC. Protein product: CAWFGTSNNEQFF.

The V call is TRBV28, the J call TRBJ1-1; TRBD1 is a possible D gene (6 bases). The CDR3 contains 13 residues. Germline assignment: CDR1 MDHEN and CDR2 SYDVKM. Trimming removed 2 bases at V and 4 bases at J, with 8 bases between. The CDR3, as DNA: TGTGCCAGCAGTTTAGGGGGCACCACTGAAGCTTTCTTT. This codes for CASSLGGTTEAFF.

The CDR3 coding sequence is TGTGCCAGCAGTGAATTAGGGGGGGTTCGGGGCACTGAAGCTTTCTTT. Protein: CASSELGGVRGTEAFF. The chain carries TRBV6-1 and TRBJ1-1, with D possibly TRBD1 on 6 matching bases. Germline V gene lookup returns CDR1 MNHNS and CDR2 SASEGT. This CDR3 has 16 amino acids. V was pared by 2 bases and J by 4 bases, with 17 bases between.

The rearrangement joins TRBV6-4 to TRBJ2-1; maybe TRBD1 (5 bases). Germline CDR1 reads MRHNA; CDR2 reads SNTAGT. The CDR3 covers 13 residues. Trimming took off 3 bases at V and 9 bases at J, with 12 bases between the two ends. This CDR3 is CASSESDRGEQFF. Here the CDR3 DNA reads TGTGCCAGCAGTGAGTCAGATAGGGGTGAGCAGTTCTTC.

The rearrangement joins TRBV5-1 to TRBJ1-1, with 7 bases matching TRBD1. J gave up 0 bases and V 3 bases, and 8 bases lay outside the gene matches. The CDR3 consists of 16 residues. Germline CDR1 is SGHRS and CDR2 is YFSETQ. The CDR3 coding sequence is TGCGCCAGCAGCTCGGGACAGACGACCATGAACACTGAAGCTTTCTTT. Encoded protein: CASSSGQTTMNTEAFF.

The rearrangement uses TRBV10-1 and TRBJ2-2, with no clear D. Per germline, CDR1 WNHNN and CDR2 SYGVQD (reference sequence). The CDR3 covers 15 residues. Trimming shortened V by 2 bases and J by 4 bases, and 11 bases separated the two germline ends. The CDR3 is CASSEPSDGTGELFF. The DNA of the CDR3 is TGCGCCAGCAGTGAGCCGAGCGACGGCACCGGGGAGCTGTTTTTT.

This clone showed up just once. CDR3 sequence (DNA): TGTGCCAGTAGCTCCGGGAGTAGCTCCTACGAGCAGTACTTC. It encodes CASSSGSSSYEQYF. V and J are TRBV19 and TRBJ2-7, with a tentative D call TRBD2 (6 bases). There are 14 residues in the CDR3. The germline CDR1 and CDR2 sequences are LNHDA and SQIVND (reference sequence). V shed 6 bases and J shed 0 bases, with 12 bases lying between them.

The rearrangement uses TRBV2 and TRBJ2-3; D not certain. This CDR3 is built from 14 residues. The ends were cut back, 5 bases at V and 2 bases at J, with 11 bases in the middle. Germline values: CDR1 SNHLY, CDR2 FYNNEI. The CDR3 loop reads CASSNNAFTDTQYF. In DNA form, the CDR3 reads TGTGCCAGCAGTAACAATGCTTTCACAGATACGCAGTATTTT.

The chain recombines TRBV6-5 with TRBJ2-5, with a tentative D call TRBD1 (5 bases). Germline V lookup: CDR1 MNHEY, CDR2 SVGAGI. This CDR3 contains 15 residues. The germline V and J ends were trimmed by 0 bases and 4 bases, with 12 bases remaining between them. The CDR3: CASSYSNYQGETQYF. The DNA of the CDR3 is TGTGCCAGCAGTTACTCGAATTATCAGGGAGAGACCCAGTACTTC.

This clone was seen just once. The gene calls are TRBV5-1 and TRBJ2-6; TRBD1 matches at 7 bases. Germline V CDR1 and CDR2: SGHRS, YFSETQ. V gave up 2 bases and J gave up 2 bases; unmatched junction bases: 7. This CDR3 is 17 amino acids long. CDR3 amino acids: CASSFDTGVPGANVLTF. DNA of the CDR3: TGCGCCAGCAGCTTCGATACAGGGGTCCCTGGGGCCAACGTCCTGACTTTC.

The chain links TRBV9 to TRBJ2-7, with D maybe TRBD2 (5 bases). This CDR3 contains 13 residues. Trimming removed 3 bases at V and 0 bases at J, with 7 bases between. Germline V gene data show CDR1 as SGDLS and CDR2 as YYNGEE. The CDR3 DNA follows: TGTGCCAGCAGCGAGGACTTCTCCTACGAGCAGTACTTC. It encodes CASSEDFSYEQYF.

J is TRBJ2-2 and V is TRBV19; 10 nucleotides agree with TRBD1. The CDR3 runs to 17 residues. Germline CDR1 and CDR2: LNHDA and SQIVND (reference sequence). The V segment lost 4 bases and the J segment 6 bases; nucleotides outside the gene matches: 11. The chain's CDR3 is CASSTPTGTGVSGELFF. The CDR3 coding sequence is TGTGCCAGTAGTACTCCAACCGGGACAGGGGTTTCCGGGGAGCTGTTTTTT.

This clone has only one observation. The V call is TRBV11-2, the J call TRBJ2-1; D remains ambiguous. Germline V gives CDR1 SGHAT, CDR2 FQNNGV. Trimming stripped 1 base from V and 6 bases from J, with 16 bases between. The CDR3 extends over 16 amino acids. For the CDR3, the DNA is TGTGCCAGCAGCTTAGGTTTTGCACTAAATTCCAATGAGCAGTTCTTC. This sequence encodes CASSLGFALNSNEQFF.

CDR3 region: CASPGQGDTGELFF. The CDR3 DNA is TGTGCCAGTCCGGGACAGGGGGACACCGGGGAGCTGTTTTTT. The V and J genes are TRBV6-5 and TRBJ2-2, with 11 bases matching TRBD1. Per the germline V gene, CDR1 is MNHEY and CDR2 is SVGAGI. The CDR3 is 14 amino acids. Trimming cost V 9 bases and J 3 bases; bases outside gene matches: 3.

This clone was seen only once. The chain uses TRBV5-4 and TRBJ2-3; 8 bases match TRBD2. CDR1 and CDR2 from the germline V gene are SGHNT and YYREEE (reference sequence). This CDR3 comprises 16 residues. J was trimmed by 4 bases and V by 0 bases; bases with no gene match: 7. CDR3 coding DNA: TGTGCCAGCAGCTTGGTATCACTAGCGGACGCAGATACGCAGTATTTT. The encoded protein is CASSLVSLADADTQYF.

CDR3 protein: CASSGIAGGINEQYF. DNA of the CDR3: TGTGCCAGCAGTGGTATTGCAGGGGGCATAAACGAGCAGTACTTC. The V and J genes are TRBV6-5 and TRBJ2-7; 8 nucleotides agree with TRBD1. Germline V CDR1 and CDR2: MNHEY, SVGAGI. V trimming: 5 bases; J trimming: 5 bases; junction bases outside the gene matches: 11. The CDR3 runs to 15 residues.

The chain has TRBV9 and TRBJ1-1; D unresolved. The germline CDR1 and CDR2 sequences are SGDLS and YYNGEE. CDR3 length: 14 amino acids. The V gene lost 4 bases and the J gene lost 0 bases, with 10 bases spanning the gap. The CDR3 coding sequence is TGTGCCAGCAGCCTCCGCACTGTGAACACTGAAGCTTTCTTT. Translated: CASSLRTVNTEAFF.

This CDR3 reads CASSLNRGHGYTF. DNA for the CDR3: TGTGCCAGCAGCTTGAACAGGGGGCATGGCTACACCTTC. The chain carries TRBV5-5 and TRBJ1-2, with 9 positions matching TRBD1. With 1 base clipped from V and 6 bases from J, the junction kept 1 base outside the gene matches. The CDR3 is 13 residues long. Germline V lookup: CDR1 SGHKS, CDR2 YYEKEE (reference sequence).

This chain uses TRBV4-2 with TRBJ2-1; 9 bases match TRBD1. Losses at the gene ends were 0 bases for V and 13 bases for J; bases not matched to a gene: 4. This CDR3 region has 13 residues. Germline lookup yields CDR1 LGHNA and CDR2 YNFKEQ. The CDR3 bases are TGTGCCAGCAGCCAAGATACAGGGGGCCTACAGTTCTTC. It translates to CASSQDTGGLQFF.

V is TRBV27 and J is TRBJ2-7; 9 bases map to TRBD1. The germline V gene has CDR1 MNHEY and CDR2 SMNVEV (reference sequence). V gave up 5 bases and J gave up 2 bases; unmatched junction bases: 13. The CDR3 spans 17 residues. The CDR3 here is CASSQSVGTGITYEQYF. The CDR3 DNA reads TGTGCCAGCAGTCAATCGGTGGGGACAGGGATCACCTACGAGCAGTACTTC.

A few counts support this clone. The chain is built from TRBV29-1 and TRBJ2-7, with 12 bases identical to TRBD2. V shed 6 bases, J shed 4 bases, and the junction held 4 bases outside the gene matches. The length of the CDR3 is 13 residues. CDR1 is SQVTM, CDR2 ANQGSEA, per germline. CDR3 coding DNA: TGCAGCGTGACGACTAGCGGGAGTTACGAGCAGTACTTC. Protein product: CSVTTSGSYEQYF.

This sequence joins TRBV30 and TRBJ1-2; perhaps TRBD1 as D (6 bases). Germline CDR1 reads GTSNPN; CDR2 reads SVGIG (reference sequence). This CDR3 region has 15 residues. Trimming removed 6 bases from V and 7 bases from J, with 24 bases in between. The CDR3 loop is CACVGQSLSFSGYTF. Here the CDR3 DNA reads TGTGCCTGCGTAGGACAGAGTTTATCCTTCTCTGGCTACACCTTC.

The chain links TRBV6-1 to TRBJ2-3; 10 bases align to TRBD2. The CDR3 has 15 amino acids. The germline CDR1 and CDR2 sequences are MNHNS and SASEGT. V shed 6 bases and J 1 base; nucleotides not matched to a gene: 4. The CDR3 loop is CASSPGTSGTDTQYF. DNA of the CDR3: TGTGCCAGCAGCCCTGGGACTAGCGGCACAGATACGCAGTATTTT.

V and J are TRBV28 and TRBJ2-4, with a possible D match to TRBD1 (6 bases). CDR3 size: 17 residues. Germline CDR1 and CDR2: MDHEN and SYDVKM. Trimming shortened V by 7 bases and J by 6 bases, and 25 bases separated the two germline ends. CDR3 in DNA: TGTGCCAGCACCGATTCCGGGCTTGGGGGACAAGGAAACATTCAGTACTTC. This gives the protein CASTDSGLGGQGNIQYF. Together with reference TRBV28 and TRBJ2-4, the CDR3 gives the full variable domain: DVKVTQSSRYLVKRTGEKVFLECVQDMDHENMFWYRQDPGLGLRLIYFSYDVKMKEKGDIPEGYSVSREKKERFSLILESASTNQTSMYLCASTDSGLGGQGNIQYFGAGTRLSVL.

J is TRBJ2-7 and V is TRBV27, with 13 bases fitting TRBD2. Losses at the gene ends were 5 bases for V and 7 bases for J; bases not matched to a gene: 8. The CDR3 is made up of 15 amino acids. From germline, CDR1 is MNHEY and CDR2 SMNVEV (reference sequence). This CDR3 reads CASSPEGLAGQEQYF. The CDR3 DNA follows: TGTGCCAGCAGTCCCGAGGGACTAGCGGGACAAGAGCAGTACTTC.